The present TCR beta chain was sequenced within a study of T cell changes during pregnancy in multiple sclerosis. Sequenced by immunoSEQ multiplex PCR; TCRdb stores in-frame clones only, minus some. In the table there are tens of thousands of clones, around 90% of which are singletons. Trimming at V came to 1 base and at J to 6 bases, leaving 11 bases not matched to a gene. The CDR3 loop spans 17 amino acids. The germline CDR1 and CDR2 sequences are LGHNA and YSLEER. The chain carries TRBV4-3 and TRBJ1-4; 7 bases map to TRBD1. The sequences come from peripheral blood, collected after pregnancy. The clonotype comes from a female donor in good health, enrolled as a control in a pregnancy study. The CDR3 coding sequence is TGCGCCAGCAGCCAAGGGGACCGGAGGGGGCGCGATGAAAAACTGTTTTTT. Its translation is CASSQGDRRGRDEKLFF.